This TCR beta chain was profiled in a study of blood T cell repertoires in COVID-19. This CDR3 is built from 17 residues. V lost 4 bases to trimming and J lost 0 bases; unmatched junction nucleotides: 9. The germline V gene has CDR1 MNHEY and CDR2 SVGEGT. Produced via immunoSEQ multiplex PCR; TCRdb's table is partial and in-frame only. The data hold around 180,000 clones, with roughly 80% observed a single time. The chain joins TRBV6-2 or TRBV6-3 to TRBJ2-1; 7 bases line up with TRBD2. The receptor comes from a man aged 55 to 70 with active or convalescent COVID-19. The sequencing input was peripheral blood. The CDR3 region is CASSFKRGHSSYNEQFF. In DNA, the CDR3 is TGTGCCAGCAGTTTTAAGCGGGGCCATAGCTCCTACAATGAGCAGTTCTTC.